The 2 T cell receptor beta chains reported below all come from one sample, sequenced in a study of breast tumors, draining lymph nodes, adjacent tissues. The lymph nodes were axillary draining lymph nodes from breast cancer patients. TCRdb reanalysed the multiplex PCR reads using MiXCR and keeps one entry per CDR3 protein. The sample shows 270,000 or so distinct CDR3 sequences, 30% to 35% of them seen only once. The sequenced material came from axillary lymph node tissue. These receptors were obtained from a female donor with breast cancer. Some clones in this sample may be carry-over from other donors' samples.

This clonotype showed up many times. This chain links TRBV25-1 with TRBJ2-7, with D maybe TRBD2 (6 bases). V was shortened by 6 bases and J by 7 bases, with 16 bases between the two germline ends. Germline V gene sequence: CDR1 MGHDK, CDR2 SYGVNS. This CDR3 is 13 amino acids long. The CDR3 is CASRSSGVTEQYF. The CDR3 DNA follows: TGTGCCAGCAGAAGTAGCGGAGTTACGGAGCAGTACTTC.

This clonotype was seen once. This clone may be a read error of a much larger clone one base away. The chain has TRBV19 and TRBJ2-7; 15 positions agree with TRBD2. Looked up from germline, CDR1 is LNHDA and CDR2 is SQIVND (reference sequence). CDR3 length: 17 amino acids. The CDR3 sequence is CASSIQGLAGGPYEQSF. DNA for the CDR3: TGTGCCAGTAGTATACAGGGACTAGCGGGAGGCCCCTACGAGCAGTCCTTC.